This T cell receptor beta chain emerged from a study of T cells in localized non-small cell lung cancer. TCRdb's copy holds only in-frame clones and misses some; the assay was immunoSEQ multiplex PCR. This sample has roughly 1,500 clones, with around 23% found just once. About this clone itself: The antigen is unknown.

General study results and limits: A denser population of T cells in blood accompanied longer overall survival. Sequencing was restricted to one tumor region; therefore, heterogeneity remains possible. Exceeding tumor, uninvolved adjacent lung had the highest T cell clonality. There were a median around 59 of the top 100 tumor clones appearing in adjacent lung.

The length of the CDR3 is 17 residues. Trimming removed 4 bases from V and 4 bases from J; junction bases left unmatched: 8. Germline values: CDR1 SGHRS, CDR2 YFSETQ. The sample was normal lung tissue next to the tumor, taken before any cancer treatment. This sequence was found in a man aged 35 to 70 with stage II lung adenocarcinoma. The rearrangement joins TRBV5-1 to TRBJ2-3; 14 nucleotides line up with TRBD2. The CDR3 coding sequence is TGCGCCAGCAGCGAGAGACTAGCGGGAGGGATTGCAGATACGCAGTATTTT. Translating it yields CASSERLAGGIADTQYF.